The 14 T cell receptor beta chains below were found in one sample sequenced in a study of control samples from healthy donors and cancer patients. Libraries were prepared by immunoSEQ multiplex PCR; TCRdb keeps only in-frame clonotypes and omits some of them. This table has over 150,000 clones, 90% to 95% appearing once. Sequenced: blood. The receptor set was obtained from a man aged 18 to 35 in good health.

This chain connects TRBV7-8 to TRBJ1-3; D gene uncertain. Germline V CDR1 and CDR2: SGHVS, FQNEAQ. The CDR3 is 19 residues long. V lost 3 bases and J lost 2, with 23 bases in between. The chain's CDR3 is CASSLAAEGPPGPGNTIYF. In DNA, the CDR3 is TGTGCCAGCAGCTTGGCGGCGGAGGGCCCCCCAGGCCCTGGAAACACCATATATTTT. Full variable domain (missing parts from reference TRBV7-8 and TRBJ1-3): GAGVSQSPRYKVAKRGQDVALRCDPISGHVSLFWYQQALGQGPEFLTYFQNEAQLDKSGLPSDRFFAERPEGSVSTLKIQRTQQEDSAVYLCASSLAAEGPPGPGNTIYFGEGSWLTVV.

For the CDR3, the DNA is TGTGCCAGCAGCCTGCCGGGGACCGAGCAGTACTTC. Its translation: CASSLPGTEQYF. The chain has TRBV3-1 (or the pseudogene TRBV3-2) and TRBJ2-7, with D perhaps being TRBD1 or TRBD2 (5 bases each). Per the germline V gene, CDR1 is LGHDT and CDR2 is YNNKEL (reference sequence). The CDR3 sequence is 12 residues long. With 4 bases removed from V and 6 bases from J, the gap between germline ends came to 10 bases.

The V gene is TRBV7-3, the J gene TRBJ1-2; 10 bases map to TRBD1. V lost 0 bases and J lost 8; bases outside the gene matches: 6. The CDR3 covers 15 residues. Germline V lookup: CDR1 SGHTA, CDR2 FQGTGA. The CDR3 reads CASSLTGQGKRGYTF. CDR3 nucleotides: TGTGCCAGCAGCTTAACGGGACAGGGGAAACGAGGCTACACCTTC.

This chain links TRBV6-4 with TRBJ1-1; D perhaps matches TRBD1 (6 bases). The CDR3 runs 13 residues. Germline CDR1 is MRHNA and CDR2 is SNTAGT. V was pared by 4 bases and J by 3 bases, with 9 bases between. The CDR3 here is CASSASGDTEAFF. The CDR3 DNA is TGTGCCAGCAGTGCGTCAGGGGACACTGAAGCTTTCTTT.

J is TRBJ1-2 and V is TRBV12-3 or TRBV12-4; 7 nucleotides align to TRBD1. V dropped 5 bases and J dropped 14; count of bases not matched to a gene: 14. This CDR3 is 13 amino acids long. CDR3 loop: CASSPQPGTASTF. The CDR3 nucleotides read TGTGCCAGCAGTCCGCAGCCCGGGACAGCGAGTACCTTC.

This chain's CDR3 is CASSQAGGPMLLHF. The CDR3 region has the DNA TGCGCCAGCAGCCAAGCCGGGGGACCCATGCTCCTCCACTTT. The chain combines TRBV4-1 with TRBJ1-6, with a possible D match to TRBD1 (5 bases). V was clipped by 1 base and J by 15 bases, with 16 bases between them. This CDR3 comprises 14 residues. Germline V gives CDR1 MGHRA, CDR2 YSYEKL.

This chain joins TRBV30 and TRBJ2-2, with a weak D call TRBD1 (6 bases). Between the trimmed V and J ends, which lost 4 bases and 4 bases, there was a span of 22 bases. There are 17 residues in the CDR3. In germline, CDR1 is GTSNPN, CDR2 SVGIG (reference sequence). CDR3 amino acids: CAWTFPLGRGSTGELFF. The CDR3 coding sequence is TGTGCCTGGACCTTTCCTCTCGGAAGGGGGTCCACCGGGGAGCTGTTTTTT. Based on the CDR3 plus reference TRBV30 and TRBJ2-2, the full variable domain is SQTIHQWPATLVQPVGSPLSLECTVEGTSNPNLYWYRQAAGRGLQLLFYSVGIGQISSEVPQNLSASRPQDRQFILSSKKLLLSDSGFYLCAWTFPLGRGSTGELFFGEGSRLTVL.

The V and J genes are TRBV6-5 and TRBJ2-7, with 7 positions matching TRBD2. This CDR3 contains 15 residues. With V trimmed by 0 bases and J by 4 bases, 6 bases remained unmatched. Germline V gene data show CDR1 as MNHEY and CDR2 as SVGAGI. The CDR3 coding sequence is TGTGCCAGCAGTTACTCTGGACTAGTGAGATACGAGCAGTACTTC. Translated: CASSYSGLVRYEQYF.

The chain employs TRBV29-1 and TRBJ1-2; no clear D gene. Germline CDR1 SQVTM, CDR2 ANQGSEA. This CDR3 has 11 residues. The CDR3 protein is CITSANYGYTF. The CDR3, as DNA: TGCATTACGTCCGCAAACTATGGCTACACCTTC. Variable domain in full (rest from reference TRBV29-1 and TRBJ1-2): SAVISQKPSRDICQRGTSLTIQCQVDSQVTMMFWYRQQPGQSLTLIATANQGSEATYESGFVIDKFPISRPNLTFSTLTVSNMSPEDSSIYLCITSANYGYTFGSGTRLTVV.

This chain joins TRBV12-3 or TRBV12-4 and TRBJ2-1; weak D call: TRBD1 (6 bases). Trimming took off 2 bases at V and 5 bases at J, with 7 bases between the two ends. This CDR3 has 13 amino acids. CDR3 DNA: TGTGCCAGCAGTTTACAGGGGAACAATGAGCAGTTCTTC. It codes for CASSLQGNNEQFF.

The chain links TRBV5-4 to TRBJ2-3; D might be TRBD2 (5 bases). CDR3 length: 13 amino acids. The V end was cut by 4 bases, the J end by 0 bases, with 6 bases between. CDR1 and CDR2 from the germline V gene are SGHNT and YYREEE (reference sequence). The DNA of the CDR3 is TGTGCCAGCAGCCAGCGGAGCACAGATACGCAGTATTTT. It translates to CASSQRSTDTQYF.

V and J are TRBV6-5 and TRBJ2-5; 10 nucleotides match TRBD2. This CDR3 has 14 amino acids. CDR1 and CDR2 (germline): MNHEY, SVGAGI. V was pared by 5 bases and J by 4 bases, with 4 bases of the junction left unmatched. The CDR3 DNA reads TGTGCCAGCAGTCACACTAGCGGGGCAGAGACCCAGTACTTC. This gives the protein CASSHTSGAETQYF.

This clone was seen more than once but under ten times. CDR3 protein: CASTITWGTEAFF. Written as DNA, the CDR3 is TGTGCCAGCACTATAACCTGGGGCACTGAAGCTTTCTTT. The chain joins TRBV14 to TRBJ1-1, with D uncertain. Germline CDR1 is SGHDN and CDR2 is FVKESK. The V end was cut by 7 bases, the J end by 4 bases, with 13 bases between. CDR3 length: 13 residues.

In regard to this clone: The junction and the germline gene differ at one end; a read error may be behind it. V and J are TRBV28 and TRBJ1-2; D is unclear. The CDR3 length is 12 residues. The germline gives CDR1 MDHEN, CDR2 SYDVKM. In nucleotides, the CDR3 is TGTGCCAGCAGCTTATTGATGGATGGCTACACCTTC. It yields the protein CASSLLMDGYTF.